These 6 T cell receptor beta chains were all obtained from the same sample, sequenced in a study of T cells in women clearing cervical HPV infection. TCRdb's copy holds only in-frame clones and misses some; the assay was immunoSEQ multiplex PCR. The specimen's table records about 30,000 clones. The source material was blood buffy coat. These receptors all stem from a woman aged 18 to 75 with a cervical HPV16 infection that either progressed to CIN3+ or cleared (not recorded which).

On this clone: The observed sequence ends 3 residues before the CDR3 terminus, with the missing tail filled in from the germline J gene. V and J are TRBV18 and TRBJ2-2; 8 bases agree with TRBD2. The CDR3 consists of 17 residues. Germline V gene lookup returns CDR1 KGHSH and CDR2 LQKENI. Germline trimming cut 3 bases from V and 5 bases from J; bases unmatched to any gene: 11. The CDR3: CASSPLTTVAGTGELFF. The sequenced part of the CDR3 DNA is TGTGCCAGCTCACCCCTCACGACCGTAGCGGGAACCGGGGAG.

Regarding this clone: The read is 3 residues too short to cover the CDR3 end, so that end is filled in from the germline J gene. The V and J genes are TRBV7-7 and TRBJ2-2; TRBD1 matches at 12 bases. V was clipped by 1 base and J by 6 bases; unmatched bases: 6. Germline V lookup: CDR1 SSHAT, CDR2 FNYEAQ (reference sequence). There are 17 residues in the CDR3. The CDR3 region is CASSLDRDRGLAGELFF. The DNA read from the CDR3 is TGTGCCAGCAGCTTAGATCGGGACAGGGGGCTCGCCGGGGAG.

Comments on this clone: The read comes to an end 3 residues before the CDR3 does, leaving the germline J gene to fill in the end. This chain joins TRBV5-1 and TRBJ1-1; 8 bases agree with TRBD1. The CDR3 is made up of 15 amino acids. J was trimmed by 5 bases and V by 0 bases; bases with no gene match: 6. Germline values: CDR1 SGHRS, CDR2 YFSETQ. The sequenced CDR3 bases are TGCGCCAGCAGCTTGGGGGAGGGACAGGAAACTGAA. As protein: CASSLGEGQETE. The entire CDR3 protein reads CASSLGEGQETEAFF. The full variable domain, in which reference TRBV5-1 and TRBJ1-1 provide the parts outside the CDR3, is KAGVTQTPRYLIKTRGQQVTLSCSPISGHRSVSWYQQTPGQGLQFLFEYFSETQRNKGNFPGRFSGRQFSNSRSEMNVSTLELGDSALYLCASSLGEGQETEAFFGQGTRLTVV.

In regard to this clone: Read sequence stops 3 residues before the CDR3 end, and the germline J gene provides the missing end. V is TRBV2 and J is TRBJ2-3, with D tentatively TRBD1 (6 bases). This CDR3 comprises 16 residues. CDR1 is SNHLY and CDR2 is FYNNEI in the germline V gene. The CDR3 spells CASSEAYRAPQETQYF. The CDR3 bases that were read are TGTGCCAGCAGTGAAGCCTACAGGGCCCCCCAAGAGACG.

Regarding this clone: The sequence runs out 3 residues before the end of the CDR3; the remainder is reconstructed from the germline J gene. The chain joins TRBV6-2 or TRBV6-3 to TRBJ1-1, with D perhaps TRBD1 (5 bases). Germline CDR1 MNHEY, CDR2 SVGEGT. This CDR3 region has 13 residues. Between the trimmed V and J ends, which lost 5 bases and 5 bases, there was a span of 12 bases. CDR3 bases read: TGTGCCAGCAGTCCTCGGGGGTGGACTGAA. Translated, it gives CASSPRGWTE. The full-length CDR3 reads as CASSPRGWTEAFF.

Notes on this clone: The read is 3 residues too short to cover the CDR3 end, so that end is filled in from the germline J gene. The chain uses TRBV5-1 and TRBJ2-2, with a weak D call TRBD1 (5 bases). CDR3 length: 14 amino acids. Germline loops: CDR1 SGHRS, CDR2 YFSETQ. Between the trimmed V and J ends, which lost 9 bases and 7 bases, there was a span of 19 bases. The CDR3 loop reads CATHWGFPRGELFF. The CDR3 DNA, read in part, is TGCGCCACCCACTGGGGCTTCCCGCGCGGGGAG.